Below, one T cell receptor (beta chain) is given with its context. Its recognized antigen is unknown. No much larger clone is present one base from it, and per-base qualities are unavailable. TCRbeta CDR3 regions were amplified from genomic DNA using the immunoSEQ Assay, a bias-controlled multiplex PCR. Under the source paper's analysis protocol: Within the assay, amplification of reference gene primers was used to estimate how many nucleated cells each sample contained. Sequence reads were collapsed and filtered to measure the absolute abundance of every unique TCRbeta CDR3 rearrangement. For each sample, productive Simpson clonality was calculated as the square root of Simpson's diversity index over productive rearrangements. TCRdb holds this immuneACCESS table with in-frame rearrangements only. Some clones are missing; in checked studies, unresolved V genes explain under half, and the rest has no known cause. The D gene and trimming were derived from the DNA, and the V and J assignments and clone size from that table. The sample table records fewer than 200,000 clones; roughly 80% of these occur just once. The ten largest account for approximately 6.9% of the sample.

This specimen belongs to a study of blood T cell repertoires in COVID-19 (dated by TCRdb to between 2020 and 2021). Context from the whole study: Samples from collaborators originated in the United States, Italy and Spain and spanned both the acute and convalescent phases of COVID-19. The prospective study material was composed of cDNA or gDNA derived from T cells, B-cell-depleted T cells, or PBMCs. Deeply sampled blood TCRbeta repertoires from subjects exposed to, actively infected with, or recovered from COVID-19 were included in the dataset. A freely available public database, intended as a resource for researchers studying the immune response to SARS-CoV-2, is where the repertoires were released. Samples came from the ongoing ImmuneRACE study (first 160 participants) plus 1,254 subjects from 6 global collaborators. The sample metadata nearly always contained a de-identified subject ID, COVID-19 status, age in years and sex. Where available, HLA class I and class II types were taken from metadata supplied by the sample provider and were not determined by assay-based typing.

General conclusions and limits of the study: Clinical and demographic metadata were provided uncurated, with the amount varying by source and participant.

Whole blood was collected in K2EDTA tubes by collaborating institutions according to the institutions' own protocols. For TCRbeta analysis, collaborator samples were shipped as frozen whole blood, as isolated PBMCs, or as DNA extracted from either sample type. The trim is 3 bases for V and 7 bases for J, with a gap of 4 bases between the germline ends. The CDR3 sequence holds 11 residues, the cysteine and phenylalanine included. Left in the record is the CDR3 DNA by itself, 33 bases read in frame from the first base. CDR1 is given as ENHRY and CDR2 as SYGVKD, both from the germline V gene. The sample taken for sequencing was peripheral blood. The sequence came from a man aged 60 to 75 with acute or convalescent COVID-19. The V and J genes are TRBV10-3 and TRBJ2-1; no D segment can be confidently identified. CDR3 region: CAISELNEQFF. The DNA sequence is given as TGTGCCATCAGTGAACTAAATGAGCAGTTCTTC.